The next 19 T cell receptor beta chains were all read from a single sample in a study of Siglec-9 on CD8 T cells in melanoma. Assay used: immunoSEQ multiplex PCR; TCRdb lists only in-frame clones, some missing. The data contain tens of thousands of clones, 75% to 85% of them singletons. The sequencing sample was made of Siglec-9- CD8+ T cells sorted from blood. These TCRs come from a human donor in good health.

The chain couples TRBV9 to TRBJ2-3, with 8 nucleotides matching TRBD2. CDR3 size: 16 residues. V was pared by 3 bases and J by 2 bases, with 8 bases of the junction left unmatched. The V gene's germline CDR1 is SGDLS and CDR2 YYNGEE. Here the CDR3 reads CASSERAGDPTDTQYF. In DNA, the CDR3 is TGTGCCAGCAGCGAACGAGCGGGGGACCCCACAGATACGCAGTATTTT.

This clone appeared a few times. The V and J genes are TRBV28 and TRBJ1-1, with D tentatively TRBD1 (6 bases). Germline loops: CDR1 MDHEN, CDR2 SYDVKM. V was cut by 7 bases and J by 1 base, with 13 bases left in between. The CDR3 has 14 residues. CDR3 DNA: TGTGCCAGCATAACACAGGGCGAGAACACTGAAGCTTTCTTT. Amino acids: CASITQGENTEAFF.

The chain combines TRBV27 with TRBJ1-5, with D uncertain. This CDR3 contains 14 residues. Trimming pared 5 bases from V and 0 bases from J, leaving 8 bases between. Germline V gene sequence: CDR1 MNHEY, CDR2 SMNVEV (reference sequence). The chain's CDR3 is CASSLDVSNQPQHF. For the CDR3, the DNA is TGTGCCAGCAGTCTAGACGTTAGCAATCAGCCCCAGCATTTT.

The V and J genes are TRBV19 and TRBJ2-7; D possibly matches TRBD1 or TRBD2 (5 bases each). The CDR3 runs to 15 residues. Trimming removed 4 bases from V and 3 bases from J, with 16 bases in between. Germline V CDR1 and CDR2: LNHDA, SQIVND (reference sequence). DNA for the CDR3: TGTGCCAGTAGTAACGGGGCACCAGACTACTACGAGCAGTACTTC. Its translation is CASSNGAPDYYEQYF.

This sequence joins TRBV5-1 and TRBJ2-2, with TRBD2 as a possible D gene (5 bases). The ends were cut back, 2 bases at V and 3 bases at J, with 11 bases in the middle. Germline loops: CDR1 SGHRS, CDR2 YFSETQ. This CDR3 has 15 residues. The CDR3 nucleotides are TGCGCCAGCAGCTTTTACCCGGGATACACCGGGGAGCTGTTTTTT. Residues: CASSFYPGYTGELFF.

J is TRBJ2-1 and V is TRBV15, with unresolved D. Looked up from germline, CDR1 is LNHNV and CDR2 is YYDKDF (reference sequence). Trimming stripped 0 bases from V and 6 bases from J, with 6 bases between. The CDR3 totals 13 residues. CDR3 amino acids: CATSREGFNEQFF. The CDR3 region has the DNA TGTGCCACCAGCAGAGAGGGGTTCAATGAGCAGTTCTTC.

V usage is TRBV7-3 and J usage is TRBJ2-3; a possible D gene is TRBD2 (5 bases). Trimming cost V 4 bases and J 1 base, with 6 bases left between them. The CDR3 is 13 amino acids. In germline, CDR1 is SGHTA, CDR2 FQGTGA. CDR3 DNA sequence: TGTGCCAGCAGCTCCGGGGGCACAGATACGCAGTATTTT. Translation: CASSSGGTDTQYF. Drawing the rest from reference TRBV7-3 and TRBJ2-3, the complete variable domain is GAGVSQTPSNKVTEKGKYVELRCDPISGHTALYWYRQSLGQGPEFLIYFQGTGAADDSGLPNDRFFAVRPEGSVSTLKIQRTERGDSAVYLCASSSGGTDTQYFGPGTRLTVL.

The CDR3 is CASSSIKDGPNYGYTF. CDR3 coding DNA: TGTGCCAGCAGCTCGATCAAGGACGGACCTAACTATGGCTACACCTTC. The chain uses TRBV7-9 and TRBJ1-2; D uncertain. V was shortened by 4 bases and J by 0 bases, with 15 bases between the two germline ends. There are 16 residues in the CDR3. CDR1 and CDR2 from the germline V gene are SEHNR and FQNEAQ (reference sequence).

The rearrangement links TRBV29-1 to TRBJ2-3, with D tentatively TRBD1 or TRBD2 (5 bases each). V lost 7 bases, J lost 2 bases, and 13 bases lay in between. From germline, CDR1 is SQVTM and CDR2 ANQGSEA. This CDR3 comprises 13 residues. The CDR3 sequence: CSGGTAYTDTQYF. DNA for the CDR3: TGCAGCGGAGGGACGGCCTACACAGATACGCAGTATTTT.

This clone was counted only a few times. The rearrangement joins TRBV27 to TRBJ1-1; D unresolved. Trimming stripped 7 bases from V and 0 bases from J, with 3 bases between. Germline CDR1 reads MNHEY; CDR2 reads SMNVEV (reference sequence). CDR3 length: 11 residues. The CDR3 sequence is CASIMNTEAFF. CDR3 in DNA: TGTGCCAGCATCATGAACACTGAAGCTTTCTTT.

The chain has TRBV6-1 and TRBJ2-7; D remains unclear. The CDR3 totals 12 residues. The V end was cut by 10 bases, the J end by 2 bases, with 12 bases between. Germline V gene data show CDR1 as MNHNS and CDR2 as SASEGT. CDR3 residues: CATMWTAYEQYV. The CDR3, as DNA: TGTGCCACTATGTGGACGGCCTACGAGCAGTACGTC.

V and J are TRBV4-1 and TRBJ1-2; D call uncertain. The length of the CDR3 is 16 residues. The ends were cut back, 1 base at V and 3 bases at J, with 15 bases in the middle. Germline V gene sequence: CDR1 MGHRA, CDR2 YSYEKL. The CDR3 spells CASSQAWGVTYYGYTF. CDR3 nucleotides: TGCGCCAGCAGCCAAGCCTGGGGAGTAACGTACTATGGCTACACCTTC.

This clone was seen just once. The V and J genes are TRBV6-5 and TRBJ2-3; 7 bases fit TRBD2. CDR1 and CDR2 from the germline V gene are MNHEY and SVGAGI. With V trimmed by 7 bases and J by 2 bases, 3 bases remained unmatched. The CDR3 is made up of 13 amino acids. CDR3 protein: CASIGGNTDTQYF. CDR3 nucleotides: TGTGCCAGCATCGGGGGGAACACAGATACGCAGTATTTT.

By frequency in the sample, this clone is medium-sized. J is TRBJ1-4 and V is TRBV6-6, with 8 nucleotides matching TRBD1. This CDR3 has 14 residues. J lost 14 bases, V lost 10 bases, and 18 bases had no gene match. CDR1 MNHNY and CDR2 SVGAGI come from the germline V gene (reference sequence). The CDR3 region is CATKTDGTGPFLFF. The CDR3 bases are TGTGCCACCAAGACGGATGGGACAGGTCCCTTTCTGTTTTTT.

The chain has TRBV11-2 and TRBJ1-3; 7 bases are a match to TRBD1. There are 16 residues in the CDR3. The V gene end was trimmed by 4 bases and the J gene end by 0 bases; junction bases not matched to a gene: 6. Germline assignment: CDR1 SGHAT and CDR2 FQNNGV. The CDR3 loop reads CASSWTGIPSGNTIYF. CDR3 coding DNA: TGTGCCAGCAGCTGGACAGGCATTCCCTCTGGAAACACCATATATTTT.

CDR3 region: CASSLPHSVPSPKSQETQYF. CDR3 sequence (DNA): TGCGCCAGCAGTCTTCCCCATAGCGTCCCCTCCCCAAAATCACAAGAGACCCAGTACTTC. The chain combines TRBV23-1 with TRBJ2-5; a weak D match, TRBD2 (5 bases). TRBV23-1 is placed among ORFs of uncertain function. This CDR3 spans 20 amino acids. V dropped 4 bases and J dropped 2 bases, with 29 bases sitting between them.

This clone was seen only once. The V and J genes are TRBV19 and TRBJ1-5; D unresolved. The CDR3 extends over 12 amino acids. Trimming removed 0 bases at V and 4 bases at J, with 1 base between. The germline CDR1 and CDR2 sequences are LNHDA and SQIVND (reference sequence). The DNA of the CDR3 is TGTGCCAGTAGTATAGATAATCAGCCCCAGCATTTT. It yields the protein CASSIDNQPQHF.

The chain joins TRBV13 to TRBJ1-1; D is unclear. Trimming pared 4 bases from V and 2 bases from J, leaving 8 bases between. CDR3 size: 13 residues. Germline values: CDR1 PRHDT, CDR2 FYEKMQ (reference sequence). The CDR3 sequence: CASSSGPNTEAFF. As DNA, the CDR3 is TGTGCCAGCAGCTCCGGGCCTAACACTGAAGCTTTCTTT.

This CDR3 is CASTLSYDLTDTQYF. CDR3 bases: TGTGCCAGCACCCTGTCTTATGATCTCACAGATACGCAGTATTTT. This rearrangement joins TRBV28 to TRBJ2-3; D unclear. This CDR3 is 15 amino acids long. CDR1 is MDHEN and CDR2 is SYDVKM in the germline V gene. Trimming shortened V by 7 bases and J by 2 bases, and 16 bases separated the two germline ends.